This TCR beta chain stems from a study of blood T cell repertoires in COVID-19. Study-level background: Spain, Italy and the United States supplied samples that represented acute and convalescent COVID-19.

This clone was recorded once. Under the authors' procedure: Estimation of nucleated cell counts relied on the amplification of reference gene primers. Using immunoSEQ multiplex PCR, the repertoire was profiled, and TCRdb retains in-frame clones only, with some absent. That table furnishes V, J and clone size, whereas the DNA furnished D and trimming. The table includes roughly 250,000 clones, 80% to 85% detected once. This receptor was taken from a man in his fifties or sixties with active or convalescent COVID-19. Source material: peripheral blood.

DNA of the CDR3: TGCGCCAGCAGCCTTGGACAGGGATTAAACTATGGCTACACCTTC. Its protein is CASSLGQGLNYGYTF. The V gene is TRBV4-1, the J gene TRBJ1-2; 8 bases line up with TRBD1. The germline V gene has CDR1 MGHRA and CDR2 YSYEKL. V was pared by 4 bases and J by 2 bases, with 6 bases of the junction left unmatched. CDR3 length equals 15 residues.